A single sample gave rise to the 18 T cell receptor beta chains below, sequenced in a study of cytomegalovirus exposure and HLA in healthy donors. Only in-frame clones appear in the TCRdb table, and some are missing; sequencing was by immunoSEQ multiplex PCR. The table shows fewer than 200,000 clones, with about nine tenths occurring only once. Sequenced: PBMCs. These receptors came from a man in his thirties or forties in good health and CMV-seropositive.

Here the CDR3 reads CASSFRGQGFFEGYEQYF. For the CDR3, the DNA is TGTGCCAGCAGTTTTAGGGGACAGGGGTTCTTCGAAGGCTACGAGCAGTACTTC. The genes are TRBV27 and TRBJ2-7, with 10 bases that match TRBD1. This CDR3 region has 18 residues. The V and J ends lost 3 bases and 3 bases, in that order; junction bases with no gene match: 14. Germline loops: CDR1 MNHEY, CDR2 SMNVEV (reference sequence).

The rearrangement links TRBV7-9 to TRBJ2-1; D call uncertain. V was cut by 5 bases and J by 9 bases, with 14 bases left in between. This CDR3 is built from 13 residues. Germline-derived CDR1 and CDR2 are SEHNR and FQNEAQ (reference sequence). CDR3 sequence reads: CASSPVALSEQFF. In DNA, the CDR3 is TGTGCCAGCAGCCCCGTGGCCTTAAGTGAGCAGTTCTTC.

The chain has TRBV6-1 and TRBJ2-2; 7 nucleotides line up with TRBD1. CDR3 length equals 15 residues. Germline CDR1 is MNHNS and CDR2 is SASEGT. V shed 7 bases, J shed 4 bases, and the junction held 9 bases outside the gene matches. CDR3 coding DNA: TGTGCCAGCACTCAAAGGGGGCAGGGCACCGGGGAGCTGTTTTTT. Translated, it gives CASTQRGQGTGELFF.

This clone was seen more than once but under ten times. The chain employs TRBV30 and TRBJ1-6, with 9 bases that match TRBD1. J lost 9 bases, V lost 2 bases, and 5 bases had no gene match. This CDR3 has 14 residues. Germline loops: CDR1 GTSNPN, CDR2 SVGIG (reference sequence). CDR3 in amino acids: CAWSFTGGGSPLHF. CDR3 DNA: TGTGCCTGGAGTTTCACAGGGGGCGGTTCACCCCTCCACTTT. The full variable domain, its missing parts supplied by reference TRBV30 and TRBJ1-6, is SQTIHQWPATLVQPVGSPLSLECTVEGTSNPNLYWYRQAAGRGLQLLFYSVGIGQISSEVPQNLSASRPQDRQFILSSKKLLLSDSGFYLCAWSFTGGGSPLHFGNGTRLTVT.

The chain combines TRBV7-7 with TRBJ2-3; 7 bases are a match to TRBD1. The CDR3 is 13 residues long. Per the germline V gene, CDR1 is SSHAT and CDR2 is FNYEAQ (reference sequence). V shed 5 bases and J 6 bases; nucleotides not matched to a gene: 5. The CDR3 sequence: CASSATGADTQYF. Here the CDR3 DNA reads TGTGCCAGCAGCGCCACAGGGGCGGATACGCAGTATTTT.

V is TRBV27 and J is TRBJ1-2; TRBD1 is a possible D gene (6 bases). Trimming shortened V by 5 bases and J by 7 bases, and 29 bases separated the two germline ends. Germline V gene lookup returns CDR1 MNHEY and CDR2 SMNVEV (reference sequence). The CDR3 has 18 residues. The CDR3 DNA sequence: TGTGCCAGCAGTCCCTCATCATCAGGGGTCTCTCGAGTTGGTGGCTACACCTTC. As protein: CASSPSSSGVSRVGGYTF.

The rearrangement uses TRBV28 and TRBJ1-2; 9 bases line up with TRBD1. The CDR3 runs to 15 residues. Germline lookup yields CDR1 MDHEN and CDR2 SYDVKM. The ends lost 7 bases at V and 7 bases at J; junction bases unmatched: 13. CDR3 loop: CASTFDRGINGGYTF. DNA for the CDR3: TGTGCCAGCACCTTTGACAGGGGGATAAATGGTGGCTACACCTTC.

Here the CDR3 reads CASSLVITDTQYF. The CDR3 DNA is TGTGCCAGCAGCTTGGTCATAACAGATACGCAGTATTTT. The V gene is TRBV11-3, the J gene TRBJ2-3; D is undetermined. Germline V gene lookup returns CDR1 SGHNT and CDR2 YENEEA. The CDR3 totals 13 residues. Trimming removed 3 bases from V and 3 bases from J, with 7 bases in between.

The chain employs TRBV5-1 and TRBJ2-1; 11 nucleotides agree with TRBD2. Trimming removed 4 bases from V and 3 bases from J; junction bases left unmatched: 3. Germline V gives CDR1 SGHRS, CDR2 YFSETQ. This CDR3 spans 15 amino acids. As DNA, the CDR3 is TGCGCCAGCAGCACCGGGACTAGCGGCTACAATGAGCAGTTCTTC. It encodes CASSTGTSGYNEQFF.

The chain has TRBV15 and TRBJ1-5; D gene unclear. CDR3 length equals 15 residues. Looked up from germline, CDR1 is LNHNV and CDR2 is YYDKDF (reference sequence). Trimming pared 6 bases from V and 4 bases from J, leaving 16 bases between. CDR3 bases: TGTGCCACCAGGATCGAGCGGGGTCCGAATCAGCCCCAGCATTTT. Its translation is CATRIERGPNQPQHF.

The count of this clone is one. The chain has TRBV5-4 and TRBJ1-4; TRBD1 might be the D (5 bases). The CDR3 has 14 amino acids. V was cut by 3 bases and J by 4 bases, with 10 bases left in between. In germline, CDR1 is SGHNT, CDR2 YYREEE (reference sequence). CDR3 nucleotide sequence: TGTGCCAGCAGCTCGGGACGGCTTAATGAAAAACTGTTTTTT. This codes for CASSSGRLNEKLFF.

The chain joins TRBV29-1 to TRBJ2-1; 7 bases agree with TRBD1. Losses at the gene ends were 7 bases for V and 7 bases for J; bases not matched to a gene: 13. CDR3 length: 14 amino acids. Germline V gene lookup returns CDR1 SQVTM and CDR2 ANQGSEA. The CDR3 bases are TGCAGCGATCTCCCGACAGGGTCATTAAATGAGCAGTTCTTC. Residues: CSDLPTGSLNEQFF.

CDR3 region: CASGDRGEKLFF. Written as DNA, the CDR3 is TGTGCCAGCGGGGACAGGGGTGAAAAACTGTTTTTT. V and J are TRBV28 and TRBJ1-4, with 10 bases identical to TRBD1. V dropped 8 bases and J dropped 7; count of bases not matched to a gene: 1. This CDR3 has 12 amino acids. Germline V CDR1 and CDR2: MDHEN, SYDVKM.

This chain connects TRBV9 to TRBJ1-1; D uncertain. The CDR3 sequence is 14 residues long. Deletions cut 1 base from V and 1 base from J, with 8 bases between. Germline V lookup: CDR1 SGDLS, CDR2 YYNGEE. The CDR3 DNA sequence: TGTGCCAGCAGCGTAACCTGGGGGAACACTGAAGCTTTCTTT. Translation gives CASSVTWGNTEAFF.

The V call is TRBV19, the J call TRBJ1-3; D remains unclear. The germline V and J ends were trimmed by 4 bases and 0 bases, with 13 bases remaining between them. The CDR3 consists of 16 residues. Germline V gene data show CDR1 as LNHDA and CDR2 as SQIVND (reference sequence). CDR3 residues: CASSTFGLDSGNTIYF. CDR3 bases: TGTGCCAGTAGTACTTTCGGCCTCGACTCTGGAAACACCATATATTTT.

The chain combines TRBV7-6 with TRBJ2-1, with D perhaps being TRBD1 or TRBD2 (5 bases each). Trimming left V 4 bases short and J 8 bases short, with 18 bases between. Germline-derived CDR1 and CDR2 are SGHVS and FNYEAQ. There are 15 residues in the CDR3. In DNA, the CDR3 is TGTGCCAGCAGCTCCCTGGCCCAGGGAGCCGATGAGCAGTTCTTC. Protein sequence: CASSSLAQGADEQFF.

DNA for the CDR3: TGTGCCAGCAGTTACTCGAGGCGGTTCTCTGGAAACACCATATATTTT. Residues: CASSYSRRFSGNTIYF. The chain carries TRBV6-5 and TRBJ1-3; D remains unclear. The CDR3 spans 16 residues. Deletions cut 0 bases from V and 0 bases from J, with 9 bases between. Germline V gene sequence: CDR1 MNHEY, CDR2 SVGAGI.

V and J are TRBV10-1 and TRBJ2-1; 9 bases line up with TRBD2. The CDR3 is made up of 17 amino acids. V lost 8 bases to trimming and J lost 6 bases; unmatched junction nucleotides: 17. From germline, CDR1 is WNHNN and CDR2 SYGVQD (reference sequence). This CDR3 is CASPEPGTSCCANEQFF. DNA of the CDR3: TGCGCCAGCCCCGAGCCAGGGACTAGCTGCTGCGCCAATGAGCAGTTCTTC.